This T cell receptor (beta chain) came from a study of T cell clonality in common variable immunodeficiency. Points on this clone: Its target is unknown. The DNA ends 3 residues before the CDR3 does, and the rest of the CDR3 is filled in from the germline J gene.

Diagnosis required reduced IgG, IgA and/or IgM with specific antibody deficiency. Regarding the study as a whole: Fewer deletions and N-nucleotide insertions were reportedly seen in common variable immunodeficiency TCR beta sequences. CVID subjects shared fewer TCRbeta clones than healthy controls did.

The V segment lost 5 bases and the J segment 7 bases; nucleotides outside the gene matches: 9. CDR1 LNHDA and CDR2 SQIVND come from the germline V gene (reference sequence). The CDR3 is made up of 15 amino acids. The assay was immunoSEQ multiplex PCR, and TCRdb's table has in-frame clones only and misses some. The sample gives 28,000 or so clones, none seen only once, and the top ten clones hold 24%. The chain is built from TRBV19 and TRBJ1-5; TRBD1 agrees at 9 bases. The sequencing sample was made of peripheral blood mononuclear cells. The TCR comes from a human donor with common variable immunodeficiency. CDR3 sequence: CASSVLDRGGQPQHF. The sequenced part of the CDR3 DNA is TGTGCCAGTAGTGTATTGGACAGGGGAGGGCAGCCC.